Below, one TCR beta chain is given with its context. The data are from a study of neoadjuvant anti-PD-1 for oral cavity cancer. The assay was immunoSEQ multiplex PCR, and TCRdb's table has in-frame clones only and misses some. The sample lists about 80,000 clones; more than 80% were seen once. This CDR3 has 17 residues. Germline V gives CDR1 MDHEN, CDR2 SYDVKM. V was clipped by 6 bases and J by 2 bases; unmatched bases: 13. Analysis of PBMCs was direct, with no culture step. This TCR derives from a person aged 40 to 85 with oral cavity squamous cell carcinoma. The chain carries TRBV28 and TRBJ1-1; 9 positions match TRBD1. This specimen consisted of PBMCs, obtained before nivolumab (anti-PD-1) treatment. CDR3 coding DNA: TGTGCCAGCAGGCCCCCACCGGGACAGGGTAAAAACACTGAAGCTTTCTTT. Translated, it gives CASRPPPGQGKNTEAFF. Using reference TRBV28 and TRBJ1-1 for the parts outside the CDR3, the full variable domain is DVKVTQSSRYLVKRTGEKVFLECVQDMDHENMFWYRQDPGLGLRLIYFSYDVKMKEKGDIPEGYSVSREKKERFSLILESASTNQTSMYLCASRPPPGQGKNTEAFFGQGTRLTVV.